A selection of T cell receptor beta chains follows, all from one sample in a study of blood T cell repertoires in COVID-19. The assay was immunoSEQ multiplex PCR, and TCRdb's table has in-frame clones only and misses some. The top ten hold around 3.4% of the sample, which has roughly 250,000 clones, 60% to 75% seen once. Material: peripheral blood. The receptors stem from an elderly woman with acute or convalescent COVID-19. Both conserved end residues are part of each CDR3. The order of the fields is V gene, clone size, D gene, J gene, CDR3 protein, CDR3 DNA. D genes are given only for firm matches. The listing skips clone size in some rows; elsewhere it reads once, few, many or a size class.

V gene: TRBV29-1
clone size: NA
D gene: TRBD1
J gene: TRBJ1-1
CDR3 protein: CSVEGQGGAFF
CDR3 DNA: TGCAGCGTCGAGGGACAGGGGGGCGCTTTCTTT

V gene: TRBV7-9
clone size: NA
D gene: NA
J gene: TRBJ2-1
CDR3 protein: CASTQSVEQFF
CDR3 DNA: TGTGCCAGCACTCAATCGGTGGAGCAGTTCTTC

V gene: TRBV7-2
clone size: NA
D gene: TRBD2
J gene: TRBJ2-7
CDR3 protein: CASLRTSGNSYEQYF
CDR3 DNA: TGTGCCAGCCTGCGCACTAGCGGAAACTCCTACGAGCAGTACTTC

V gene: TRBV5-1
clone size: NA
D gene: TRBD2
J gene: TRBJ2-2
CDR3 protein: CASSRTSGRAGTGELFF
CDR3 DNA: TGCGCCAGCAGCCGGACTAGCGGGAGGGCCGGAACCGGGGAGCTGTTTTTT

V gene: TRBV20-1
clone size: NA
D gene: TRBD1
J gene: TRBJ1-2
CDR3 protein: CSASPGTVGPNYGYTF
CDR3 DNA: TGCAGTGCTAGTCCCGGGACAGTGGGTCCTAACTATGGCTACACCTTC

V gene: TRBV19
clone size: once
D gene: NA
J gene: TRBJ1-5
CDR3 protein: CASSIHSRGRNQPQHF
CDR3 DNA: TGTGCCAGTAGTATTCACTCCAGGGGCCGGAATCAGCCCCAGCATTTT

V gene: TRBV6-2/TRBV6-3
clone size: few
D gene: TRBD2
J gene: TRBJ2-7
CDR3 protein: CASSLGLAAYEQYF
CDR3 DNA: TGTGCCAGCAGTTTAGGACTAGCGGCTTACGAGCAGTACTTC

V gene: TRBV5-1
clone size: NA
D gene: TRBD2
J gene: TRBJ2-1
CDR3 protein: CASSSGGGTYNEQFF
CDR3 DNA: TGCGCCAGCAGCAGCGGGGGGGGCACCTACAATGAGCAGTTCTTC

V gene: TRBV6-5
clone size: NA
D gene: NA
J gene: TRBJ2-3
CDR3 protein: CASSYSTSTDTQYF
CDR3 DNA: TGTGCCAGCAGTTACTCGACAAGCACAGATACGCAGTATTTT

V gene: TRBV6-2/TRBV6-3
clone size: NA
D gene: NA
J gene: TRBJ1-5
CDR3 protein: CASSFRDGGNQPQHF
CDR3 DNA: TGTGCCAGCAGTTTCAGGGATGGGGGCAATCAGCCCCAGCATTTT